One sample yielded the 16 T cell receptor beta chains listed below, sequenced in a study of blood T cell repertoires in COVID-19. The assay was immunoSEQ multiplex PCR, and TCRdb's table has in-frame clones only and misses some. The sample has roughly 74,000 clones, almost 90% seen once. Sequences were obtained from peripheral blood. These receptors were obtained from a woman aged 80 or over with active or convalescent COVID-19.

V usage is TRBV6-5 and J usage is TRBJ1-1; possibly TRBD1 for D (6 bases). The CDR3 consists of 12 residues. Germline CDR1 MNHEY, CDR2 SVGAGI. Between the trimmed V and J ends, which lost 5 bases and 13 bases, there was a span of 17 bases. The CDR3 region has the DNA TGTGCCAGCAGTCCGCGAACAGGGAGGGTTTTCTTT. As protein: CASSPRTGRVFF.

V usage is TRBV10-3 and J usage is TRBJ2-3; D may be TRBD2 (7 bases). V lost 3 bases and J 4 bases, leaving 11 bases between the germline ends. Germline assignment: CDR1 ENHRY and CDR2 SYGVKD. This CDR3 has 14 residues. As DNA, the CDR3 is TGTGCCATCAGTGATCCGGGGGGCCCAGATACGCAGTATTTT. Translated: CAISDPGGPDTQYF.

This clone was recorded once. This chain uses TRBV7-6 with TRBJ2-2; the D gene is possibly TRBD2 (6 bases). With 4 bases removed from V and 4 bases from J, the gap between germline ends came to 7 bases. Germline V gene sequence: CDR1 SGHVS, CDR2 FNYEAQ. The CDR3 length is 13 residues. The CDR3 nucleotides are TGTGCCAGCAGCTCGGGGGTCACCGGGGAGCTGTTTTTT. Amino acid sequence: CASSSGVTGELFF.

The chain is built from TRBV5-5 and TRBJ2-7; D unresolved. Germline lookup yields CDR1 SGHKS and CDR2 YYEKEE (reference sequence). Trimming shortened V by 3 bases and J by 5 bases, and 12 bases separated the two germline ends. CDR3 size: 13 residues. The CDR3 is CASSWATSNEQYF. The CDR3, as DNA: TGTGCCAGCAGCTGGGCAACATCGAACGAGCAGTACTTC.

V and J are TRBV14 and TRBJ2-3, with 8 bases lining up with TRBD2. Germline values: CDR1 SGHDN, CDR2 FVKESK. The CDR3 spans 17 residues. The ends lost 3 bases at V and 5 bases at J; junction bases unmatched: 13. Here the CDR3 DNA reads TGTGCCAGCAGCCACCGAAGACCGAGCGGGGGCATAGATACGCAGTATTTT. Translated, it gives CASSHRRPSGGIDTQYF.

This chain connects TRBV5-4 to TRBJ1-4; 10 bases fit TRBD1. V was pared by 4 bases and J by 8 bases, with 5 bases of the junction left unmatched. The CDR3 runs to 14 residues. Germline CDR1 and CDR2: SGHNT and YYREEE (reference sequence). The CDR3 coding sequence is TGTGCCAGCAGCCTCCGACAGGGGGCAGAAAAACTGTTTTTT. Its translation: CASSLRQGAEKLFF.

The rearrangement uses TRBV11-2 and TRBJ2-7; weak D call: TRBD1 (6 bases). V lost 5 bases and J 6 bases, leaving 20 bases between the germline ends. Germline V lookup: CDR1 SGHAT, CDR2 FQNNGV. The length of the CDR3 is 15 residues. The DNA for the CDR3 is TGTGCCAGCAGCGGCTCGGGACCCCCCAGGGGCGAGCAGTACTTC. Translating it yields CASSGSGPPRGEQYF.

This sequence joins TRBV20-1 and TRBJ1-1; tentative D call: TRBD1 (5 bases). V dropped 7 bases and J dropped 1 base, with 7 bases sitting between them. The CDR3 covers 11 residues. Per the germline V gene, CDR1 is DFQATT and CDR2 is SNEGSKA (reference sequence). The CDR3 coding sequence is TGCAGTGGGGGGGGGAACACTGAAGCTTTCTTT. It translates to CSGGGNTEAFF.

This sequence joins TRBV19 and TRBJ1-4; a weak D match, TRBD1 (6 bases). Germline loops: CDR1 LNHDA, CDR2 SQIVND (reference sequence). The CDR3 extends over 14 amino acids. The V end lost 6 bases, the J end lost 0 bases, and 8 bases lay between the germline ends. The CDR3 region is CASSRGTTNEKLFF. The CDR3 DNA reads as TGTGCCAGTAGCAGGGGAACAACTAATGAAAAACTGTTTTTT.

The V call is TRBV20-1, the J call TRBJ2-2; D perhaps matches TRBD2 (6 bases). Germline-derived CDR1 and CDR2 are DFQATT and SNEGSKA (reference sequence). This CDR3 is 11 amino acids long. V shed 6 bases and J shed 4 bases, with 6 bases lying between them. The CDR3 protein is CSARGTGELFF. The CDR3 DNA sequence: TGCAGTGCGCGGGGCACCGGGGAGCTGTTTTTT.

V is TRBV11-2 and J is TRBJ2-2; D is undetermined. CDR1 SGHAT and CDR2 FQNNGV come from the germline V gene. The CDR3 totals 13 residues. With 1 base removed from V and 8 bases from J, the gap between germline ends came to 8 bases. The CDR3 region has the DNA TGTGCCAGCAGCTTAGGAGGTTTTGGGGAGCTGTTTTTT. Translation: CASSLGGFGELFF.

CDR3 in DNA: TGCGCCAGCAGCTGGAGGACAGACCAAGAGACCCAGTACTTC. It is translated as CASSWRTDQETQYF. V usage is TRBV5-1 and J usage is TRBJ2-5; tentatively, D is TRBD1 (6 bases). The germline gives CDR1 SGHRS, CDR2 YFSETQ. Trimming stripped 3 bases from V and 0 bases from J, with 9 bases between. The CDR3 covers 14 residues.

This clone occurred once. V is TRBV6-5 and J is TRBJ2-7; possible D gene TRBD1, 6 bases. The CDR3 covers 11 residues. CDR1 is MNHEY and CDR2 is SVGAGI in the germline V gene. V lost 4 bases, J lost 6 bases, and 7 bases lay in between. The CDR3 DNA follows: TGTGCCAGCAGTTCAGGGGTCGAGCAGTACTTC. This codes for CASSSGVEQYF.

This chain links TRBV4-3 with TRBJ2-3; 9 nucleotides agree with TRBD2. J was trimmed by 4 bases and V by 0 bases; bases with no gene match: 8. The CDR3 contains 17 residues. From germline, CDR1 is LGHNA and CDR2 YSLEER. The CDR3 region is CASSQDLGSGSADTQYF. The CDR3 bases are TGCGCCAGCAGCCAAGATCTTGGTAGCGGGAGTGCAGATACGCAGTATTTT.

This clone was counted between two and nine times. The CDR3 DNA reads TGTGCCAGCAGGGTACCCGGGACAGGGATGTACGAGCAGTACTTC. Its translation: CASRVPGTGMYEQYF. The genes are TRBV7-2 and TRBJ2-7, with 9 bases lining up with TRBD1. The length of the CDR3 is 15 residues. J gave up 4 bases and V 6 bases, and 10 bases lay outside the gene matches. The V gene's germline CDR1 is SGHTA and CDR2 FQGNSA. Complete variable domain (other parts from reference TRBV7-2 and TRBJ2-7): GAGVSQSPSNKVTEKGKDVELRCDPISGHTALYWYRQSLGQGLEFLIYFQGNSAPDKSGLPSDRFSAERTGGSVSTLTIQRTQQEDSAVYLCASRVPGTGMYEQYFGPGTRLTVT.

This chain links TRBV7-9 with TRBJ2-1; TRBD1 aligns across 9 bases. Trimming cost V 5 bases and J 5 bases; bases outside gene matches: 7. In germline, CDR1 is SEHNR, CDR2 FQNEAQ (reference sequence). This CDR3 contains 15 residues. The CDR3 nucleotides read TGTGCCAGCAGCATGGGACAGGGCTTCGACAATGAGCAGTTCTTC. Protein: CASSMGQGFDNEQFF.